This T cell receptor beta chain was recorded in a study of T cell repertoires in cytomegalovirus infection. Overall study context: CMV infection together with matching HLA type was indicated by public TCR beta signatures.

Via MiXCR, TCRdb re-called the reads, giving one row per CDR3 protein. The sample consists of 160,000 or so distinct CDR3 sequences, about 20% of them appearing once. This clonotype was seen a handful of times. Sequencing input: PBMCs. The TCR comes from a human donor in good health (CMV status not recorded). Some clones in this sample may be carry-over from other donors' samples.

CDR3 loop: CATSKDKNPNQPQHF. The CDR3 DNA sequence: TGTGCCACCAGCAAGGACAAGAACCCAAATCAGCCCCAGCATTTT. This chain connects TRBV15 to TRBJ1-5; D is perhaps TRBD1 (5 bases). The CDR3 runs 15 residues. The V gene's germline CDR1 is LNHNV and CDR2 YYDKDF (reference sequence). Trimming left V 4 bases short and J 4 bases short, with 14 bases between.